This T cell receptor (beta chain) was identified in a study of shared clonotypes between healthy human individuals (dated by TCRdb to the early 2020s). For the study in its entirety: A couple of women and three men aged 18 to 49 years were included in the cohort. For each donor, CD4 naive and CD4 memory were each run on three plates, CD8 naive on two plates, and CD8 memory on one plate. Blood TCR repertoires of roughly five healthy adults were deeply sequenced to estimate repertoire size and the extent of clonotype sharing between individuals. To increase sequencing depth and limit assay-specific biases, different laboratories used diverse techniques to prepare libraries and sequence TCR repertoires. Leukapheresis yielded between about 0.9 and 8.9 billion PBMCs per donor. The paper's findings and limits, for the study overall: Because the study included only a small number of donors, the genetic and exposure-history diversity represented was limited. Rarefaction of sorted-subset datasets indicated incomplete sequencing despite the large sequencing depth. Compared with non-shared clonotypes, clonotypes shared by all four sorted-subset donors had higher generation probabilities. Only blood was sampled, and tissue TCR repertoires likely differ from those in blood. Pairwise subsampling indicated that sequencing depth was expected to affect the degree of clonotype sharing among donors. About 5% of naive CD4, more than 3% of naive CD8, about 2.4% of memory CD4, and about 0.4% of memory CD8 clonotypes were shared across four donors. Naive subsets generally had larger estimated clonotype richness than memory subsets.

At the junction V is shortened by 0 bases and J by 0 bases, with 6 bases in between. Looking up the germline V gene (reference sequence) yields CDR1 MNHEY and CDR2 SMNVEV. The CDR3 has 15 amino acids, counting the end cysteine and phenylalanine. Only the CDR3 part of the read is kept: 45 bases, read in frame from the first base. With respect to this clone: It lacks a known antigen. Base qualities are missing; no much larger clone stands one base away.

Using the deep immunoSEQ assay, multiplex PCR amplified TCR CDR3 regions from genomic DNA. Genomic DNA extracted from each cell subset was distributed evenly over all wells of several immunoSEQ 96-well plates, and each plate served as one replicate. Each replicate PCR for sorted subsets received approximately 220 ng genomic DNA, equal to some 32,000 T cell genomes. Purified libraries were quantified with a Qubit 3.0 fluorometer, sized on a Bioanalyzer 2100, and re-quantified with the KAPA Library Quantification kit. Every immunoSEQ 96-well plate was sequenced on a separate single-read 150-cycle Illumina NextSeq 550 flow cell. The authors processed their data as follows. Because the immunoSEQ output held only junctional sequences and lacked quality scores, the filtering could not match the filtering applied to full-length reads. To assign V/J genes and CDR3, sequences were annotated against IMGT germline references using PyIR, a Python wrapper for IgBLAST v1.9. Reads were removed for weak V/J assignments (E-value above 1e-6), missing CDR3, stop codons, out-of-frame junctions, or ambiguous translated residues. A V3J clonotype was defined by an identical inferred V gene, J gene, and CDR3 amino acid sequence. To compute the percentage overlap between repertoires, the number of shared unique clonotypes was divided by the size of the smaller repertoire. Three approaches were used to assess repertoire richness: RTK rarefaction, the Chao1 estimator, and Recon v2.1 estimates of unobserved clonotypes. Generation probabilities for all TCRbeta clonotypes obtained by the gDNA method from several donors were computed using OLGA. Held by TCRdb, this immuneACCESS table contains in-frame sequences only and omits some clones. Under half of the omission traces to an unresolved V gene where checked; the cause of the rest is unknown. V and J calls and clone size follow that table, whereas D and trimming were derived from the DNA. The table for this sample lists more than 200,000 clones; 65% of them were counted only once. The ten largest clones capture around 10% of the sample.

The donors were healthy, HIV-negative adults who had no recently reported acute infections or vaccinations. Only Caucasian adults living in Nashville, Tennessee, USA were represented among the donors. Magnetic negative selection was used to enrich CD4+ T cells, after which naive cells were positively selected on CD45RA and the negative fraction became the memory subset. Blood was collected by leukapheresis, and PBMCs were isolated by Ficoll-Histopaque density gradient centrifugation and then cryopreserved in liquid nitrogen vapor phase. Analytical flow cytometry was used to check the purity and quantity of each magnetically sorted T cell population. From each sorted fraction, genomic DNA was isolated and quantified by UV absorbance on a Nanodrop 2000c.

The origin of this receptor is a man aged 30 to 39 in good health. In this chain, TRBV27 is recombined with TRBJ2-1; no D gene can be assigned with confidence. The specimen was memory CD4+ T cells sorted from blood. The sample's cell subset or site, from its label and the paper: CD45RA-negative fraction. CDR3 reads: CASSLSPDSYNEQFF. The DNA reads TGTGCCAGCAGTTTATCGCCAGACTCCTACAATGAGCAGTTCTTC.